Reported below is one T cell receptor beta chain. Its antigen is unknown. Per-base qualities were not stored, and no clone one base away is much larger. TCRbeta CDR3 regions were amplified from genomic DNA by means of the immunoSEQ Assay, a bias-controlled multiplex PCR. Turning to the authors' computational methods: The number of nucleated cells in each sample was estimated by amplification of reference gene primers within the assay. To quantify the absolute abundance of each unique TCRbeta CDR3 rearrangement, sequence reads were collapsed and filtered. For each sample, productive Simpson clonality was calculated by taking the square root of Simpson's diversity index across productive rearrangements. This is the immuneACCESS table as TCRdb keeps it, with only in-frame sequences that have V and J called. A part of the clones is gone; compared with another copy, unresolved V genes explain less than half, and the rest is unexplained. V and J calls and clone size are as listed in that table; D and trimming were resolved from the DNA. Within this sample are approximately 130,000 clones, with almost 80% of them counted one time only. In total, the top ten clones hold approximately 25% of the sample.

This sample was included in a study of blood T cell repertoires in COVID-19 (TCRdb year 2020). For context, the study as a whole: Collaborator samples came from the United States, Italy and Spain and covered acute and convalescent phases of COVID-19. The prospective study material was composed of cDNA or gDNA derived from T cells, B-cell-depleted T cells, or PBMCs. Deeply sampled blood TCRbeta repertoires from subjects exposed to, actively infected with, or recovered from COVID-19 were included in the dataset. The repertoires were released in a freely available public database meant as a resource for research on the immune response to SARS-CoV-2. Samples came from the ongoing ImmuneRACE study (first 160 participants) plus 1,254 subjects from 6 global collaborators. Nearly every sample came with metadata listing a de-identified subject ID, COVID-19 status, age in years and sex. Where available, HLA class I and class II types were obtained from metadata supplied by the sample provider rather than from assay-based typing. The paper as a whole reports these results and caveats: Clinical and demographic metadata were provided uncurated, with the amount varying by source and participant.

Whole blood was collected in K2EDTA tubes by collaborating institutions according to the institutions' own protocols. Collaborator samples were shipped for TCRbeta analysis as frozen whole blood, isolated PBMCs, or DNA extracted from either sample type. The CDR3 measures 13 amino acids from cysteine to phenylalanine. The read is trimmed to its CDR3 DNA, 39 bases read in frame from base 1. CDR1 and CDR2, per the germline V gene (reference sequence), are SGHNT and YYREEE. Trimming costs V 5 bases and J 6 bases, and their ends lie 14 bases apart. Sequencing was performed on peripheral blood. This sequence was found in a human donor in a cohort sampled during active COVID-19. Recombination linked TRBV5-4 to TRBJ2-5, with TRBD2 tentatively as D gene (5 bases match). The CDR3 region has the sequence CASSFADFKTQYF. The bases read TGTGCCAGCAGTTTTGCGGACTTCAAGACCCAGTACTTC.